This TCR beta chain was documented in a study of blood T cell repertoires in COVID-19. Data came from immunoSEQ multiplex PCR; TCRdb stores just in-frame clones and leaves some out. The table includes around 310,000 clones, 90% detected once. The V gene's germline CDR1 is SGHAT and CDR2 FQNNGV. The CDR3 covers 15 residues. V lost 2 bases, J lost 5 bases, and 15 bases lay in between. Sequenced sample: peripheral blood. V gene TRBV11-2 combines with J gene TRBJ1-1, with unresolved D. The receptor was isolated from a woman aged 25 to 39 with COVID-19, enrolled during active disease. CDR3 loop: CASSLILAGVTEAFF. DNA of the CDR3: TGTGCCAGCAGCTTAATTCTGGCAGGCGTGACTGAAGCTTTCTTT.